This T cell receptor beta chain was observed in a study of cytomegalovirus exposure and HLA in healthy donors. Use of 60 Vbeta and 13 Jbeta primers characterized the PCR. TCRdb keeps only in-frame clones here, not all; method: immunoSEQ multiplex PCR. This sample has about 110,000 clones, with 55% to 65% found just once. Points from the study as a whole: Cytomegalovirus-associated status was assigned to 150 or so TCR beta chains. In an earlier analysis, about 87% or about 30%: the productive usage of most TCR beta V segments.

Worth noting for this clone: Its antigen remains unknown.

Between the trimmed V and J ends, which lost 1 base and 4 bases, there was a span of 15 bases. Germline loops: CDR1 SGHRS, CDR2 YFSETQ. This CDR3 contains 16 residues. The sample consisted of PBMCs. The V and J genes are TRBV5-1 and TRBJ2-1; D remains ambiguous. This TCR was sampled from a woman in her twenties or thirties in good health and CMV-seronegative. As DNA, the CDR3 is TGCGCCAGCAGCTTGTCGTGGGCTTCTTCTTACAATGAGCAGTTCTTC. Translation: CASSLSWASSYNEQFF. The full variable domain, in which reference TRBV5-1 and TRBJ2-1 provide the parts outside the CDR3, is KAGVTQTPRYLIKTRGQQVTLSCSPISGHRSVSWYQQTPGQGLQFLFEYFSETQRNKGNFPGRFSGRQFSNSRSEMNVSTLELGDSALYLCASSLSWASSYNEQFFGPGTRLTVL.